Shown below are 21 T cell receptor beta chains from a single sample sequenced in a study of vaccination effects on CD4 cells after COVID-19. The table came from immunoSEQ multiplex PCR; TCRdb's copy has only in-frame clones and leaves some out. In the table there are approximately 30,000 clones, 70% to 75% of which are singletons. CD4+ T cell isolation took place after 10 days of culture. Every participant took two doses of the BNT162b2 or mRNA-1273 vaccine. Which antigens these TCRs recognize remains unknown. Source: CD4+ T cells from PBMCs cultured without peptide, taken after COVID-19 vaccination. The receptor source for this set is a human donor who received a COVID-19 vaccine.

The V gene is TRBV20-1, the J gene TRBJ2-3; no clear D gene. The CDR3 loop spans 11 amino acids. Germline CDR1 and CDR2: DFQATT and SNEGSKA (reference sequence). The CDR3 bases are TGCAGCCCTCGCCGAGGAGATACGCAGTATTTT. It encodes CSPRRGDTQYF.

The rearrangement joins TRBV3-1 (or the pseudogene TRBV3-2) to TRBJ1-3; tentatively, D is TRBD1 (6 bases). Germline loops: CDR1 LGHDT, CDR2 YNNKEL (reference sequence). V was shortened by 3 bases and J by 0 bases, with 9 bases between the two germline ends. The CDR3 has 15 amino acids. CDR3 protein: CASSHTGISGNTIYF. The CDR3 DNA reads as TGTGCCAGCAGCCATACAGGGATCTCTGGAAACACCATATATTTT.

The rearrangement uses TRBV7-2 and TRBJ1-2; TRBD1 is a possible D gene (6 bases). The V gene's germline CDR1 is SGHTA and CDR2 FQGNSA. Deletions cut 5 bases from V and 7 bases from J, with 23 bases between. This CDR3 spans 16 amino acids. CDR3 in amino acids: CASSPPGVEGVGGYTF. CDR3 in DNA: TGTGCCAGCAGCCCCCCAGGGGTTGAGGGCGTGGGTGGCTACACCTTC.

This clone was seen only once. V and J are TRBV28 and TRBJ2-1; a weak D match, TRBD1 (6 bases). The germline CDR1 and CDR2 sequences are MDHEN and SYDVKM. The CDR3 is 12 amino acids. Deletions cut 6 bases from V and 9 bases from J, with 12 bases between. The CDR3 reads CASRPNRAEQFF. CDR3 nucleotide sequence: TGTGCCAGCAGACCTAACAGGGCTGAGCAGTTCTTC.

This chain joins TRBV6-5 and TRBJ1-2; D not certain. The V end was cut by 2 bases, the J end by 8 bases, with 12 bases between. CDR3 size: 13 residues. In germline, CDR1 is MNHEY, CDR2 SVGAGI. For the CDR3, the DNA is TGTGCCAGCAGTTACGTAGTAGGGCAAGGCTACACCTTC. It translates to CASSYVVGQGYTF.

This clone was picked up one time. The chain combines TRBV29-1 with TRBJ2-2; 7 bases line up with TRBD1. Germline CDR1 and CDR2: SQVTM and ANQGSEA. V trimming: 0 bases; J trimming: 4 bases; junction bases outside the gene matches: 11. The CDR3 length is 17 residues. CDR3 in amino acids: CSVEDPLDRVGTGELFF. The CDR3 coding sequence is TGCAGCGTTGAAGATCCCCTTGACAGGGTCGGCACCGGGGAGCTGTTTTTT.

The chain combines TRBV6-4 with TRBJ2-1; no clear D gene. Germline CDR1 MRHNA, CDR2 SNTAGT. Trimming removed 2 bases at V and 7 bases at J, with 6 bases between. The CDR3 is made up of 12 amino acids. The chain's CDR3 is CASSDGRNEQFF. The CDR3 nucleotides are TGTGCCAGCAGTGACGGCCGGAATGAGCAGTTCTTC.

This clone was counted a few times. The genes are TRBV19 and TRBJ1-5; TRBD1 is a possible D gene (6 bases). V was trimmed by 6 bases and J by 4 bases, leaving 19 bases between them. The V gene's germline CDR1 is LNHDA and CDR2 SQIVND (reference sequence). CDR3 length equals 16 residues. Written as DNA, the CDR3 is TGTGCCAGTAGCCCCCTCAGCGGACAGCAGAATCAGCCCCAGCATTTT. The encoded protein is CASSPLSGQQNQPQHF.

The V and J genes are TRBV6-2 or TRBV6-3 and TRBJ2-1; 10 bases line up with TRBD2. Unmatched junction bases numbered 7, after V lost 0 bases and J lost 2 bases. CDR1 is MNHEY, CDR2 SVGEGT, per germline. The CDR3 loop spans 18 amino acids. CDR3 loop: CASSYSGRLAGAYNEQFF. In DNA form, the CDR3 reads TGTGCCAGCAGTTACTCCGGAAGGCTAGCGGGGGCCTACAATGAGCAGTTCTTC.

The V call is TRBV7-2, the J call TRBJ2-5, with 7 bases identical to TRBD2. The CDR3 length is 17 residues. CDR1 and CDR2 from the germline V gene are SGHTA and FQGNSA. With 1 base clipped from V and 0 bases from J, the junction kept 8 bases outside the gene matches. This CDR3 is CASSLGGGGTNQETQYF. In DNA, the CDR3 is TGTGCCAGCAGCTTAGGGGGGGGAGGGACGAACCAAGAGACCCAGTACTTC.

The rearrangement links TRBV27 to TRBJ1-4; possibly TRBD1 for D (5 bases). Germline V gene lookup returns CDR1 MNHEY and CDR2 SMNVEV (reference sequence). Deletions cut 5 bases from V and 0 bases from J, with 13 bases between. This CDR3 contains 16 residues. CDR3 sequence (DNA): TGTGCCAGCAGTCCCACCTTGACAGCAACTAATGAAAAACTGTTTTTT. It yields the protein CASSPTLTATNEKLFF. Based on the CDR3 plus reference TRBV27 and TRBJ1-4, the full variable domain is EAQVTQNPRYLITVTGKKLTVTCSQNMNHEYMSWYRQDPGLGLRQIYYSMNVEVTDKGDVPEGYKVSRKEKRNFPLILESPSPNQTSLYFCASSPTLTATNEKLFFGSGTQLSVL.

The rearrangement uses TRBV5-1 and TRBJ2-5; a possible D gene is TRBD2 (7 bases). Looked up from germline, CDR1 is SGHRS and CDR2 is YFSETQ. The CDR3 length is 14 residues. V was pared by 0 bases and J by 5 bases, with 11 bases between. The CDR3 coding sequence is TGCGCCAGCAGCTTGGAGGGGGGGAGCGAGACCCAGTACTTC. The encoded protein is CASSLEGGSETQYF.

This rearrangement joins TRBV24-1 to TRBJ1-2; no clear D. The CDR3 runs 15 residues. The V gene lost 1 base and the J gene lost 8 bases, with 16 bases spanning the gap. Germline V gene lookup returns CDR1 KGHDR and CDR2 SFDVKD. For the CDR3, the DNA is TGTGCCACCAGTGATTTTGGCGCCGGAGGAGGAGGCTACACCTTC. It codes for CATSDFGAGGGGYTF.

This chain connects TRBV4-2 to TRBJ2-3, with no clear D. V lost 3 bases to trimming and J lost 0 bases, with 7 bases between them. CDR3 length: 14 amino acids. Germline V gene sequence: CDR1 LGHNA, CDR2 YNFKEQ. Here the CDR3 reads CASSQTDSTDTQYF. The CDR3 nucleotides are TGTGCCAGCAGCCAGACCGACAGCACAGATACGCAGTATTTT.

The gene calls are TRBV5-4 and TRBJ1-3; the match to TRBD1 covers 11 bases. In germline, CDR1 is SGHNT, CDR2 YYREEE (reference sequence). The ends lost 2 bases at V and 5 bases at J; junction bases unmatched: 6. The CDR3 loop spans 16 amino acids. The DNA of the CDR3 is TGTGCCAGCAGCTTTGCAAGGACAGGGGGCAGAAACACCATATATTTT. This encodes CASSFARTGGRNTIYF.

The chain is built from TRBV11-2 and TRBJ2-1; 8 positions match TRBD2. V lost 5 bases and J lost 5; bases outside the gene matches: 11. The CDR3 is 16 residues long. Germline V gene sequence: CDR1 SGHAT, CDR2 FQNNGV. The CDR3 DNA reads as TGTGCCAGCAGCCCCTTCCCAGCGGGGGCCAACAATGAGCAGTTCTTC. Protein sequence: CASSPFPAGANNEQFF.

The chain has TRBV9 and TRBJ1-2, with D perhaps matching TRBD1 (5 bases). The CDR3 loop spans 13 amino acids. The V gene's germline CDR1 is SGDLS and CDR2 YYNGEE. Deletions cut 2 bases from V and 7 bases from J, with 12 bases between. CDR3 amino acids: CASSVEQGSGYTF. Here the CDR3 DNA reads TGTGCCAGCAGCGTGGAGCAGGGCTCTGGCTACACCTTC. Full variable domain (remainder filled in from reference TRBV9 and TRBJ1-2): DSGVTQTPKHLITATGQRVTLRCSPRSGDLSVYWYQQSLDQGLQFLIQYYNGEERAKGNILERFSAQQFPDLHSELNLSSLELGDSALYFCASSVEQGSGYTFGSGTRLTVV.

The chain has TRBV3-1 (or the pseudogene TRBV3-2) and TRBJ2-7; 7 bases match TRBD1. Trimming took 2 bases from V and 1 from J; bases not matched to a gene: 11. The CDR3 has 17 amino acids. The germline CDR1 and CDR2 sequences are LGHDT and YNNKEL (reference sequence). As DNA, the CDR3 is TGTGCCAGCAGCCAACGTACCGGACAGGCGGGTTCCTACGAGCAGTACTTC. The encoded protein is CASSQRTGQAGSYEQYF.

The rearrangement joins TRBV15 to TRBJ1-5; no firm D call. V was shortened by 1 base and J by 0 bases, with 22 bases between the two germline ends. The CDR3 consists of 20 residues. Germline V gene data show CDR1 as LNHNV and CDR2 as YYDKDF (reference sequence). The CDR3: CATSRVGRHVMYYSNQPQHF. CDR3 bases: TGTGCCACCAGCAGAGTAGGTAGACATGTGATGTATTATAGCAATCAGCCCCAGCATTTT.

The chain carries TRBV11-2 and TRBJ1-2, with no clear D. The CDR3 length is 11 residues. V lost 3 bases and J lost 8, with 7 bases in between. Germline-derived CDR1 and CDR2 are SGHAT and FQNNGV. The CDR3 sequence: CASSFRGGYTF. The CDR3 DNA follows: TGTGCCAGCAGCTTCCGAGGGGGCTACACCTTC.

This rearrangement joins TRBV6-6 to TRBJ1-3; maybe TRBD1 (5 bases). The ends were cut back, 5 bases at V and 0 bases at J, with 14 bases in the middle. The CDR3 loop spans 16 amino acids. The germline V gene has CDR1 MNHNY and CDR2 SVGAGI (reference sequence). CDR3 region: CASSLGAGTSGNTIYF. The CDR3 nucleotides are TGTGCCAGCAGTCTCGGGGCAGGGACCTCTGGAAACACCATATATTTT.